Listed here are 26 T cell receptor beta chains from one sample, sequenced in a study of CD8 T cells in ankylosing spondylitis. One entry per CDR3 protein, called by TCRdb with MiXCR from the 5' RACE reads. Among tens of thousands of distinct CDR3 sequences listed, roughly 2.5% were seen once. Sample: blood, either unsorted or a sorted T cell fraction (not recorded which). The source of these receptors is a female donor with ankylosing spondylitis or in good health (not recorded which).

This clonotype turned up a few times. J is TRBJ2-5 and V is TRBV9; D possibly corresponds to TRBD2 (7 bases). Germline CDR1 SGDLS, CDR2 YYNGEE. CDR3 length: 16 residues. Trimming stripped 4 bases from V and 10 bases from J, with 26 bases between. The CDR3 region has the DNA TGTGCCAGCAGCCCCGTTCCGGCGGGGGCGCCGGATGGCCAGTACTTC. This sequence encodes CASSPVPAGAPDGQYF.

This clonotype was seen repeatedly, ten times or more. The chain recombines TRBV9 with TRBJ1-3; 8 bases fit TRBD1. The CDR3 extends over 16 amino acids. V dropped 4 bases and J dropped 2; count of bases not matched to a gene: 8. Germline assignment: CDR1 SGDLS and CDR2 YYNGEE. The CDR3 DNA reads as TGTGCCAGCAGCCCCAGGACAGGGCAAACTGGAAACACCATATATTTT. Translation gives CASSPRTGQTGNTIYF.

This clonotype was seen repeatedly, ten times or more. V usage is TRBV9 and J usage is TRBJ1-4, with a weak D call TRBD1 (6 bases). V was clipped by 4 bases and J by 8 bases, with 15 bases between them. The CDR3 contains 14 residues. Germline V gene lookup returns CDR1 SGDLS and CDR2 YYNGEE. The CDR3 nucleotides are TGTGCCAGCAGCCCCCGTGGGGGGCGAGAAAAACTGTTTTTT. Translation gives CASSPRGGREKLFF. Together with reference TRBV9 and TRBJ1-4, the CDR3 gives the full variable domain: DSGVTQTPKHLITATGQRVTLRCSPRSGDLSVYWYQQSLDQGLQFLIQYYNGEERAKGNILERFSAQQFPDLHSELNLSSLELGDSALYFCASSPRGGREKLFFGSGTQLSVL.

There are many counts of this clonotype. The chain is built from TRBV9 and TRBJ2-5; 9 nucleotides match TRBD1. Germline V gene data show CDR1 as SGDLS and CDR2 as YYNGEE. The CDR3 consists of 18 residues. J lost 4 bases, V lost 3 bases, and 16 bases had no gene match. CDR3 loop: CASSASGGTGRLGETQYF. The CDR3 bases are TGTGCCAGCAGCGCAAGTGGGGGGACAGGGAGGTTGGGAGAGACCCAGTACTTC.

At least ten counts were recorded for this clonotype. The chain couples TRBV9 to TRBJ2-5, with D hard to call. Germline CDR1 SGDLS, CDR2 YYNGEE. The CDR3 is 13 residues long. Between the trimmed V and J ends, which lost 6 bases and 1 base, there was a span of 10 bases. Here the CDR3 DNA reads TGTGCCAGCAATAGCCAGCCCCAAGAGACCCAGTACTTC. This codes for CASNSQPQETQYF.

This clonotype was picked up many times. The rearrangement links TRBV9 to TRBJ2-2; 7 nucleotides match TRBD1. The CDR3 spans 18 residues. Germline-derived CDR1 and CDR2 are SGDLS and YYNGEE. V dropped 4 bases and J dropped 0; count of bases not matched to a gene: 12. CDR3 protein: CASSPRTGDPPNTGELFF. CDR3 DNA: TGTGCCAGCAGCCCCCGGACAGGCGATCCCCCGAACACCGGGGAGCTGTTTTTT.

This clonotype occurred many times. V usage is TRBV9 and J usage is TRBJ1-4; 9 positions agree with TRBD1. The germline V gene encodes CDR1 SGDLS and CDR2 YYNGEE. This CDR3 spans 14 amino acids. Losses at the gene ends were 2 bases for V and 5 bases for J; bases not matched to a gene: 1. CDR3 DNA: TGTGCCAGCAGCGTCGGGACAGGGAATGAAAAACTGTTTTTT. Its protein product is CASSVGTGNEKLFF.

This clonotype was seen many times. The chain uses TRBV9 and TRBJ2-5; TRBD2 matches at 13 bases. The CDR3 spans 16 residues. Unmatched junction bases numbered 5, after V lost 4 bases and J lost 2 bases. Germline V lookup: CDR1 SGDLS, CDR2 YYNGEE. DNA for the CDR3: TGTGCCAGCAGCCCAGGGACTAGCGGGGTTCAAGAGACCCAGTACTTC. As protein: CASSPGTSGVQETQYF.

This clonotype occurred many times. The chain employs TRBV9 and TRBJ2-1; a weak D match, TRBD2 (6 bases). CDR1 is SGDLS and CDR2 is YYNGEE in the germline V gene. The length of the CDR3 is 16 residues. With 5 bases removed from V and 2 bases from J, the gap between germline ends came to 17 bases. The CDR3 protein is CASSFYGGVTYNEQFF. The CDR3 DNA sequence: TGTGCCAGCAGTTTCTACGGGGGTGTCACCTACAATGAGCAGTTCTTC.

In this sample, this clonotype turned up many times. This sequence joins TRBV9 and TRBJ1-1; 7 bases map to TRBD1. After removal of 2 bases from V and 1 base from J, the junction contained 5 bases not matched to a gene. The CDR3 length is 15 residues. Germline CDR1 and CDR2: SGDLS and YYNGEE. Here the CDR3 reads CASSVFEGANTEAFF. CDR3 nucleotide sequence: TGTGCCAGCAGCGTTTTCGAGGGGGCGAACACTGAAGCTTTCTTT.

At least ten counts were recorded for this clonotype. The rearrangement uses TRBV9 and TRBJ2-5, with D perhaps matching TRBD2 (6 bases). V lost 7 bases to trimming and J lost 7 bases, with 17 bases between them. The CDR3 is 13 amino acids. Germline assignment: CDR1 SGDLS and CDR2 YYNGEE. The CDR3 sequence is CASQSGLEGTQYF. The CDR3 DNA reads TGTGCCAGCCAAAGCGGGCTAGAGGGGACCCAGTACTTC.

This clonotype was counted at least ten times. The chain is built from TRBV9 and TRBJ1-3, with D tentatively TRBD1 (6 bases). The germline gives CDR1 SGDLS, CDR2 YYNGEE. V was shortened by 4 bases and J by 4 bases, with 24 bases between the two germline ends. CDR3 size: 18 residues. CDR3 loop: CASSFLGQSLSGGNTIYF. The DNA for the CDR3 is TGTGCCAGCAGCTTTCTAGGACAGTCCCTCTCGGGCGGAAACACCATATATTTT.

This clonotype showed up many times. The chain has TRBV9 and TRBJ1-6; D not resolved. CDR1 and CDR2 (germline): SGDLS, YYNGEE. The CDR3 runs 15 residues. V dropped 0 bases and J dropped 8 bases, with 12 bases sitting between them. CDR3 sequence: CASSVAWVQDSPLHF. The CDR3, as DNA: TGTGCCAGCAGCGTAGCGTGGGTCCAGGATTCACCCCTCCACTTT.

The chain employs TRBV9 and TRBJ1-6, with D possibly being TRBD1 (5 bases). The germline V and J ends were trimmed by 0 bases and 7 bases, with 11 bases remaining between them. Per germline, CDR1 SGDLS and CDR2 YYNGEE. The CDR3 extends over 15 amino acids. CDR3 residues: CASSVVSGVNSPLHF. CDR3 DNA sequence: TGTGCCAGCAGCGTAGTGTCGGGGGTGAATTCACCCCTCCACTTT.

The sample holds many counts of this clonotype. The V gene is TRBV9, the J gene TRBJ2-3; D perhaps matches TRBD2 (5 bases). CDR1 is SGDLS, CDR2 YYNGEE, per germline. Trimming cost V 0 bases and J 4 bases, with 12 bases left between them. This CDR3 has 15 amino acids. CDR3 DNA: TGTGCCAGCAGCGTAGCCGGGGTTAGCTCAGATACGCAGTATTTT. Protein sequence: CASSVAGVSSDTQYF.

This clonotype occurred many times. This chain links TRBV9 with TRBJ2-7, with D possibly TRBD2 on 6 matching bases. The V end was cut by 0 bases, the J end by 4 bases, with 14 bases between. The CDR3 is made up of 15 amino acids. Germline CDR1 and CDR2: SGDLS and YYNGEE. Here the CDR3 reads CASSVAIGGRYEQYF. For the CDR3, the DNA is TGTGCCAGCAGCGTAGCGATCGGGGGACGTTACGAGCAGTACTTC.

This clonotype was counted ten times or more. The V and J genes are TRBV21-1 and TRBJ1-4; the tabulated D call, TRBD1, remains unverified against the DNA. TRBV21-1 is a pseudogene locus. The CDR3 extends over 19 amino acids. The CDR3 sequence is CASSKDEGKGIRTNEKLFF. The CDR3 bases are TGTGCCAGCAGCAAAGATGAGGGGAAGGGGATCCGGACTAATGAAAAACTGTTTTTT.

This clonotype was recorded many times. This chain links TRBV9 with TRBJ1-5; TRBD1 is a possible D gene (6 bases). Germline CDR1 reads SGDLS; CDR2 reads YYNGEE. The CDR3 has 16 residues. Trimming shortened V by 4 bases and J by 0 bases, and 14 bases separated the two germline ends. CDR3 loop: CASSPGAGDSNQPQHF. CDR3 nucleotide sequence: TGTGCCAGCAGCCCCGGGGCAGGGGATAGCAATCAGCCCCAGCATTTT.

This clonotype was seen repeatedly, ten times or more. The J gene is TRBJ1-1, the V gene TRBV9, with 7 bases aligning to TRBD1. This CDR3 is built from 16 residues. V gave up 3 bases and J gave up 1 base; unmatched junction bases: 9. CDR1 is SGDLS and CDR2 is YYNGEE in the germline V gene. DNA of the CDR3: TGTGCCAGCAGCGCTGAACAGGGGTACCAGAACACTGAAGCTTTCTTT. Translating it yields CASSAEQGYQNTEAFF. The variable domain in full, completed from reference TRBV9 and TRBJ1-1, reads DSGVTQTPKHLITATGQRVTLRCSPRSGDLSVYWYQQSLDQGLQFLIQYYNGEERAKGNILERFSAQQFPDLHSELNLSSLELGDSALYFCASSAEQGYQNTEAFFGQGTRLTVV.

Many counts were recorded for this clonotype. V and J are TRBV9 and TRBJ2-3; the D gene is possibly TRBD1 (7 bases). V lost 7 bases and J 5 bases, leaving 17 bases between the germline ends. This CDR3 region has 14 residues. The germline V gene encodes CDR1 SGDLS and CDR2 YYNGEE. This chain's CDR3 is CASGSGGPGDTQYF. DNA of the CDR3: TGTGCCAGCGGGTCAGGGGGGCCGGGAGATACGCAGTATTTT.

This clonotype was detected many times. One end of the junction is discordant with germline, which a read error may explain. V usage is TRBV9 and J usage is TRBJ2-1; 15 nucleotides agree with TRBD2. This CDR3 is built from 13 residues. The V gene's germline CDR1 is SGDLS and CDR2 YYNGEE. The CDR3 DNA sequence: TGTGCCAGCAGCGTAGGGACTAGCGGGAGGGCCGCCTTC. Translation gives CASSVGTSGRAAF. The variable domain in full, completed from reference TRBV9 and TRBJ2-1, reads DSGVTQTPKHLITATGQRVTLRCSPRSGDLSVYWYQQSLDQGLQFLIQYYNGEERAKGNILERFSAQQFPDLHSELNLSSLELGDSALYFCASSVGTSGRAAFGPGTRLTVL.

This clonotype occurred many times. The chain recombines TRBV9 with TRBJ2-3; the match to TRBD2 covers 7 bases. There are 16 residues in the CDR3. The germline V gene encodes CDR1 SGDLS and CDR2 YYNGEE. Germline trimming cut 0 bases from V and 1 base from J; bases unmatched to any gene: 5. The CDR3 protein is CASSVGRLAGTDTQYF. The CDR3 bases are TGTGCCAGCAGCGTAGGGCGGCTAGCGGGCACAGATACGCAGTATTTT.

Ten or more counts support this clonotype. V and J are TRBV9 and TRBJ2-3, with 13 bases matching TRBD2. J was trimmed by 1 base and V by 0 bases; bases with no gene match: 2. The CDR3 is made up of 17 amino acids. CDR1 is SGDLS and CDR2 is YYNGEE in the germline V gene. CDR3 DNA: TGTGCCAGCAGCGTAGGGACTAGCGGGGGTGGCACAGATACGCAGTATTTT. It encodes CASSVGTSGGGTDTQYF.

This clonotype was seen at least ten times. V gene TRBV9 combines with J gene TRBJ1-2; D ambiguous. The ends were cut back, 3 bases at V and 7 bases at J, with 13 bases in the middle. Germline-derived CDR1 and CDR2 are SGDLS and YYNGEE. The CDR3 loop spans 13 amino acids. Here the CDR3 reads CASSDRGKFGYTF. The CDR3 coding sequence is TGTGCCAGCAGCGACCGAGGAAAGTTTGGCTACACCTTC.

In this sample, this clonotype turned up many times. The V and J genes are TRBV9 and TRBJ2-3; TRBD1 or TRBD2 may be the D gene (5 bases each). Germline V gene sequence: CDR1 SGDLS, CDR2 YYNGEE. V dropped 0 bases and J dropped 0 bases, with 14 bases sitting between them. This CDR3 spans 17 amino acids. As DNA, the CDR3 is TGTGCCAGCAGCGTAGGAGGTTTAGGGGACAGCACAGATACGCAGTATTTT. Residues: CASSVGGLGDSTDTQYF.

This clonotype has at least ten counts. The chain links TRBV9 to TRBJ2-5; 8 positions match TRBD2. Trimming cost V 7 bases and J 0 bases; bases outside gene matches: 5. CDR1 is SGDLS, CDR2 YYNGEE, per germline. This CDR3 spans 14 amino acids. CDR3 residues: CASSLAAYQETQYF. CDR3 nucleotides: TGTGCCAGCTCACTAGCGGCCTACCAAGAGACCCAGTACTTC.